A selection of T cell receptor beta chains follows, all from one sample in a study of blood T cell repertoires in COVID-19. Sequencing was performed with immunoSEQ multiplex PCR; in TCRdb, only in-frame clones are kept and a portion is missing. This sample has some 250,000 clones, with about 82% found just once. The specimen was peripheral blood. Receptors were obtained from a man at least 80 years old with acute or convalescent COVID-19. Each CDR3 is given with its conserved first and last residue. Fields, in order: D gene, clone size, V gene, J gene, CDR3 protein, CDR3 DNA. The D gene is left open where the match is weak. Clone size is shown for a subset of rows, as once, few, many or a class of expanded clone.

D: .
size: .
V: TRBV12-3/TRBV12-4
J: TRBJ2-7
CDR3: CASSLSGHYEQYF
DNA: TGTGCCAGCAGTTTATCTGGGCACTACGAGCAGTACTTC

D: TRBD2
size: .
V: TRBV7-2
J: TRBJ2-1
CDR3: CASSQGLAGGREQFF
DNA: TGTGCCAGCAGCCAGGGACTAGCGGGAGGTAGGGAGCAGTTCTTC

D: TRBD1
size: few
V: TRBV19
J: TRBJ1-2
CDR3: CASSTGGYGYTF
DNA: TGTGCCAGTAGCACAGGGGGGTATGGCTACACCTTC

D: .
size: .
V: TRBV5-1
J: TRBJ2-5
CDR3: CASSSRDGMETQYF
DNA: TGCGCCAGCAGCTCCAGGGATGGTATGGAGACCCAGTACTTC

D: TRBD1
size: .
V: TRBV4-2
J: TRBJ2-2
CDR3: CASSQQTGTLSNTGELFF
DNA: TGTGCCAGCAGCCAACAGACAGGGACCCTTTCGAACACCGGGGAGCTGTTTTTT

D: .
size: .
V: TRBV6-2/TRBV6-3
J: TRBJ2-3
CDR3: CASSYGLAPDTQYF
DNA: TGTGCCAGCAGTTACGGGCTAGCGCCAGATACGCAGTATTTT

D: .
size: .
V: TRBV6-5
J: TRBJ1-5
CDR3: CASRSGDQPQHF
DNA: TGTGCCAGCAGGTCCGGGGATCAGCCCCAGCATTTT

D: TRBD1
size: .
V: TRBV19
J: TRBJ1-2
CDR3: CASIPQGANYGYTF
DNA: TGTGCCAGTATCCCACAGGGGGCGAACTATGGCTACACCTTC

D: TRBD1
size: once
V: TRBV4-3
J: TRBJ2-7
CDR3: CASSQHRGPYEQYF
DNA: TGCGCCAGCAGCCAACACAGGGGCCCCTACGAGCAGTACTTC

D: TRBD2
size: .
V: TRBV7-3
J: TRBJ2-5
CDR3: CASSLGGSGVRETQYF
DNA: TGTGCCAGCAGCTTAGGGGGTAGCGGGGTTAGGGAGACCCAGTACTTC

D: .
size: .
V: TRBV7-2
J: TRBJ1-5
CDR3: CASSLGTGGNQPQHF
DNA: TGTGCCAGCAGCTTAGGCACAGGAGGCAATCAGCCCCAGCATTTT

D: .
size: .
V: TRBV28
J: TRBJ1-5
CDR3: CASSLGWGQGQDQPQHF
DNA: TGTGCCAGCAGTTTGGGGTGGGGTCAGGGACAAGATCAGCCCCAGCATTTT

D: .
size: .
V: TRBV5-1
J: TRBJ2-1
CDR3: CASSTSSGSYNEQFF
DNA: TGCGCCAGCAGCACGAGCAGCGGCTCCTACAATGAGCAGTTCTTC

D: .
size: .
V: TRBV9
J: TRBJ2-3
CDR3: CASSGDCWSSTDTQYF
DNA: TGTGCCAGCAGCGGGGACTGCTGGTCTAGCACAGATACGCAGTATTTT

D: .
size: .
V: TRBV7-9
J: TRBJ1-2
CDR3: CASSSGVGNYGYTF
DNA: TGTGCCAGCAGTTCAGGGGTCGGGAACTATGGCTACACCTTC

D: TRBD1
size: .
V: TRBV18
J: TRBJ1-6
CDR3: CASSPMTGEGSPLHF
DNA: TGTGCCAGCTCACCTATGACAGGGGAGGGTTCACCCCTCCACTTT

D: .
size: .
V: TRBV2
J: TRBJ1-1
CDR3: CASKEGSSTEAFF
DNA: TGTGCCAGCAAGGAGGGGTCGAGCACTGAAGCTTTCTTT

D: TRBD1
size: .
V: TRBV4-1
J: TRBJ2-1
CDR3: CASSQAGQGANEQFF
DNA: TGCGCCAGCAGCCAAGCAGGACAGGGGGCGAATGAGCAGTTCTTC

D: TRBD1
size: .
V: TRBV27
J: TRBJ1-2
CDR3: CASSSWTGANYGYTF
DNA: TGTGCCAGCAGTTCATGGACAGGGGCCAACTATGGCTACACCTTC

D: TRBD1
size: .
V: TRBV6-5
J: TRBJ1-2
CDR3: CASSYYLGQSYGYTF
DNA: TGTGCCAGCAGTTACTATCTGGGACAGAGCTATGGCTACACCTTC

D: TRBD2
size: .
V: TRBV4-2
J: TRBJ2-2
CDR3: CASSPREGGNTGELFF
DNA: TGTGCCAGCAGCCCCCGGGAGGGCGGAAACACCGGGGAGCTGTTTTTT

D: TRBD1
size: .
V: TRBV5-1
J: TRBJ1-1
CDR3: CASSLVGQGPEAFF
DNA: TGCGCCAGCAGCTTGGTCGGACAGGGCCCTGAAGCTTTCTTT

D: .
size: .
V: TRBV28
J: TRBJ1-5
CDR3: CASTLREIFQPQHF
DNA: TGTGCCAGCACCCTTAGGGAGATCTTTCAGCCCCAGCATTTT

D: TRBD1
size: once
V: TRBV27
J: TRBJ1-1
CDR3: CASSLWRQGAEAFF
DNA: TGTGCCAGCAGTCTCTGGAGACAGGGGGCTGAAGCTTTCTTT

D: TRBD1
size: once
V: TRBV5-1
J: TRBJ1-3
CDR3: CASSVTGTGADTIYF
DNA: TGCGCCAGCAGCGTAACCGGGACAGGGGCCGACACCATATATTTT

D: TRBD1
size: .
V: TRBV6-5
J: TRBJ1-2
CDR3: CASSWTGGAPSF
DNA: TGTGCCAGCAGTTGGACAGGGGGTGCTCCAAGCTTC

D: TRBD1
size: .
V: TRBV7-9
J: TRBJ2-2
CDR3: CASSPRGQGYANTGELFF
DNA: TGTGCCAGCAGCCCCAGAGGACAGGGATACGCGAACACCGGGGAGCTGTTTTTT

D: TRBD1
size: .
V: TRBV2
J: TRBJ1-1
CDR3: CASRGQGSYEAFF
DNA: TGTGCCAGCAGAGGACAGGGCTCGTATGAAGCTTTCTTT

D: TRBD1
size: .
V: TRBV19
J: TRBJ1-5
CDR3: CASNTGGAGQPQHF
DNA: TGTGCCAGCAATACAGGGGGCGCAGGTCAGCCCCAGCATTTT

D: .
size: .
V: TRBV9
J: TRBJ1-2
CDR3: CASSQREGNYGYTF
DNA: TGTGCCAGCAGCCAACGGGAGGGGAACTATGGCTACACCTTC

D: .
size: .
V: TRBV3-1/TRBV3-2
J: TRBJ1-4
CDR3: CASSQVLSGGTSNEKLFF
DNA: TGTGCCAGCAGCCAAGTTCTTTCGGGGGGAACCTCAAATGAAAAACTGTTTTTT

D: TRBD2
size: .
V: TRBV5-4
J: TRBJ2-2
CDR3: CASSWDPGGNTGELFF
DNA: TGTGCCAGCAGCTGGGACCCGGGGGGGAACACCGGGGAGCTGTTTTTT

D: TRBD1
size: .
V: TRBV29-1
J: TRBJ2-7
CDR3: CSVGDRNSYEQYF
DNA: TGCAGCGTGGGGGACAGGAACTCCTACGAGCAGTACTTC

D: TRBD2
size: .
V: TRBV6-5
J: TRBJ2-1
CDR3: CASSWTSGGYNEQFF
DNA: TGTGCCAGCAGTTGGACTAGCGGGGGTTACAATGAGCAGTTCTTC

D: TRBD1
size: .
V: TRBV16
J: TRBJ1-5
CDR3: CASSQYPGTEGQPQHF
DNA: TGTGCCAGCAGCCAATACCCCGGGACAGAGGGTCAGCCCCAGCATTTT

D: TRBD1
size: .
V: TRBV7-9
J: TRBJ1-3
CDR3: CASTSTGSSGNTIYF
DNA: TGTGCCAGCACTTCGACAGGGAGCTCTGGAAACACCATATATTTT

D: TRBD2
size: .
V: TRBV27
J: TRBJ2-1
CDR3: CASRGLAGADEQFF
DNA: TGTGCCAGCAGGGGACTAGCGGGGGCAGATGAGCAGTTCTTC

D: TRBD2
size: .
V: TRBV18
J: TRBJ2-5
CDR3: CASSLVAGGPPETQYF
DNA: TGTGCCAGCTCACTCGTAGCGGGAGGGCCCCCAGAGACCCAGTACTTC

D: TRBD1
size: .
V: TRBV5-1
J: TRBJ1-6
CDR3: CASSLLYRDRFDSPLHF
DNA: TGCGCCAGCAGCTTACTCTACCGGGACAGATTCGATTCACCCCTCCACTTT

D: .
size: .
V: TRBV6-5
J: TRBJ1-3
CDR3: CASSYSSKPGNTIYF
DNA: TGTGCCAGCAGTTACTCCTCCAAGCCTGGAAACACCATATATTTT

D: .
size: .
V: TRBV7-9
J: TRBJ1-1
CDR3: CASRMGGTEAFF
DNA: TGTGCCAGCAGAATGGGAGGGACTGAAGCTTTCTTT

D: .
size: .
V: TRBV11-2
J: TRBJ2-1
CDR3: CASSLGQGGINEQFF
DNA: TGTGCCAGCAGCTTAGGCCAGGGTGGGATAAATGAGCAGTTCTTC

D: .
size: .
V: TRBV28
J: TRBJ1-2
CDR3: CASSVTRASSYGYTF
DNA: TGTGCCAGTAGCGTCACCCGGGCCTCGAGCTATGGCTACACCTTC

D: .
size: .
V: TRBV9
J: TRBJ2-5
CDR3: CASSAVGETQYF
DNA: TGTGCCAGCAGCGCCGTGGGCGAGACCCAGTACTTC

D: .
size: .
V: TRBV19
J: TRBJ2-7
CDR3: CASSPAGTPIYEQYF
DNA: TGTGCCAGTAGTCCGGCCGGGACACCGATCTACGAGCAGTACTTC

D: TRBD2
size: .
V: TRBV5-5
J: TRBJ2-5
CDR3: CASSARLAGGEETQYF
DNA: TGTGCCAGCAGCGCACGACTAGCGGGGGGGGAAGAGACCCAGTACTTC

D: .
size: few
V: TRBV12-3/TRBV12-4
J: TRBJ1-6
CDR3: CASSQGDNSPLHF
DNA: TGTGCCAGCAGTCAGGGTGATAATTCACCCCTCCACTTT

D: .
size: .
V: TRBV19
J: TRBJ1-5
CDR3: CASQPVGRSDQPQHF
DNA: TGTGCCAGCCAACCCGTAGGGAGGTCCGATCAGCCCCAGCATTTT

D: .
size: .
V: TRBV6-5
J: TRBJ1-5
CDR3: CASSRTNSGNQPQHF
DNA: TGTGCCAGCTCGCGGACAAACTCGGGCAATCAGCCCCAGCATTTT

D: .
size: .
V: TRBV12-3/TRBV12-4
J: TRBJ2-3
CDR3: CAVRQEATDTQYF
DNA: TGTGCCGTACGACAGGAGGCTACAGATACGCAGTATTTT

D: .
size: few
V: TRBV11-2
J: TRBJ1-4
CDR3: CASSPRTATNEKLFF
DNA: TGTGCCAGCAGCCCGAGGACAGCAACTAATGAAAAACTGTTTTTT

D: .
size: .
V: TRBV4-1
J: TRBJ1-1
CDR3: CASSLLTTGNTEAFF
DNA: TGCGCCAGCAGCCTCCTTACGACGGGGAACACTGAAGCTTTCTTT

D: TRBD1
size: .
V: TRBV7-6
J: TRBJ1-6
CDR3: CASGGTGNSPLHF
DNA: TGTGCCAGCGGTGGGACAGGGAATTCACCCCTCCACTTT

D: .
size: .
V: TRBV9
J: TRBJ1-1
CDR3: CASSVDVGMNTEAFF
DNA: TGTGCCAGCAGCGTAGATGTGGGCATGAACACTGAAGCTTTCTTT

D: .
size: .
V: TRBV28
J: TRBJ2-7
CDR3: CASRAPGERYEQYF
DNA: TGTGCCAGCAGGGCACCAGGGGAACGCTACGAGCAGTACTTC

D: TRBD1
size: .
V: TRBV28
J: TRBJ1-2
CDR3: CASSSGTGDGYTF
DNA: TGTGCCAGCAGTTCTGGGACAGGGGATGGCTACACCTTC

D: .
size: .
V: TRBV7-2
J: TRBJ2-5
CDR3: CASSSLDWKETQYF
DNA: TGTGCCAGCAGCTCCCTAGACTGGAAAGAGACCCAGTACTTC

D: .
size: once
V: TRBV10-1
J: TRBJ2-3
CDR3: CASSEPPGTGEREGQDTDTQYF
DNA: TGCGCCAGCAGTGAGCCTCCCGGGACAGGGGAGCGGGAGGGACAGGACACAGATACGCAGTATTTT

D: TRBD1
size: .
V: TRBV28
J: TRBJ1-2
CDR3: CASSSGTGAPSRYGYTF
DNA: TGTGCCAGCAGTTCCGGGACAGGGGCCCCCTCGAGGTATGGCTACACCTTC